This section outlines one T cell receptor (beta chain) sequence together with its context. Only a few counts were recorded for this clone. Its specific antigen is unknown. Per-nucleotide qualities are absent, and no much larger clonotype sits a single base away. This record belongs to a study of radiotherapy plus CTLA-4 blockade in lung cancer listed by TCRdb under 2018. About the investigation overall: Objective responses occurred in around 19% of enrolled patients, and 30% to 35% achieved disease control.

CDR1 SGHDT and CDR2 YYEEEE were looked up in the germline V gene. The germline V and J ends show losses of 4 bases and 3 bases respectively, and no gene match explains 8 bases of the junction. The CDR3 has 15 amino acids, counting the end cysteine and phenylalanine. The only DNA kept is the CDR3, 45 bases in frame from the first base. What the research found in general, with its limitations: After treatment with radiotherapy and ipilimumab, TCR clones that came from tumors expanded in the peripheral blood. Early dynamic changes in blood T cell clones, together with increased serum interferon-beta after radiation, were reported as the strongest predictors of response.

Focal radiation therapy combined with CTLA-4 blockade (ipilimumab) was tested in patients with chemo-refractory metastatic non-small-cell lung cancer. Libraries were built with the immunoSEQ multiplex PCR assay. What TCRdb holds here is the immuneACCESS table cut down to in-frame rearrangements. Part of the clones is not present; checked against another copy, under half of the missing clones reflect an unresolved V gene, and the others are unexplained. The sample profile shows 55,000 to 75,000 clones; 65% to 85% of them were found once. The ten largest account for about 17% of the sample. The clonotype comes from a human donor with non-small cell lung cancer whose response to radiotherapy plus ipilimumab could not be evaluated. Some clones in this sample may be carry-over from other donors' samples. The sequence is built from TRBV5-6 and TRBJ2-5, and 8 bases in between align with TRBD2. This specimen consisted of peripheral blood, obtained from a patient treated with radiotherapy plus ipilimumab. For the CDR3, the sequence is CASSDGGGREETQYF. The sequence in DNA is TGTGCCAGCAGCGACGGGGGGGGGCGGGAAGAGACCCAGTACTTC.